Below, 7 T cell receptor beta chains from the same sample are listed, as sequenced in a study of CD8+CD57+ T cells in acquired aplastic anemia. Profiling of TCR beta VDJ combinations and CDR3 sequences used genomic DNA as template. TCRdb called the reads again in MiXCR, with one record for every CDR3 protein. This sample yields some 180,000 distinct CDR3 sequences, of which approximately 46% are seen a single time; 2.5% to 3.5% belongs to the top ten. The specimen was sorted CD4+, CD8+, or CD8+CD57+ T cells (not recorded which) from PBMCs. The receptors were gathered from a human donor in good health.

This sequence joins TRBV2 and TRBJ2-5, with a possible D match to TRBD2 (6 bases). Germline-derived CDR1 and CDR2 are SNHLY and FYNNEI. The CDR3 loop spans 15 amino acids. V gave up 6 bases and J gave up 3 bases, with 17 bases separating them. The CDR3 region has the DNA TGTGCCAGCAGGTCAGACCGGGACTCCGAAGAGACCCAGTACTTC. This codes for CASRSDRDSEETQYF.

This CDR3 is CASSLRPGREWGYTF. The CDR3 coding sequence is TGTGCCAGCAGTCTCCGCCCAGGGAGGGAATGGGGCTACACCTTC. The chain combines TRBV12-3 or TRBV12-4 with TRBJ1-2, with D perhaps matching TRBD1 (5 bases). Trimming shortened V by 5 bases and J by 8 bases, and 21 bases separated the two germline ends. The CDR3 length is 15 residues.

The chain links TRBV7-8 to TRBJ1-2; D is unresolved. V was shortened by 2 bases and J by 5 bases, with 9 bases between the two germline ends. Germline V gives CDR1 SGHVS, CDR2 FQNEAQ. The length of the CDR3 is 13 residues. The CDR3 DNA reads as TGTGCCAGCAGCTTAAGGCCGAATTATGGCTACACCTTC. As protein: CASSLRPNYGYTF.

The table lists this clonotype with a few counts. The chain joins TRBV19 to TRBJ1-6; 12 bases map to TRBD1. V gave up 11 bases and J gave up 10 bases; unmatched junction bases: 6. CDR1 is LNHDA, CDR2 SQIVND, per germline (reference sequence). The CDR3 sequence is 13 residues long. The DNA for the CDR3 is TGTGCCTCGAGGGGGACAGGGGGCTCACCCCTCCACTTT. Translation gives CASRGTGGSPLHF.

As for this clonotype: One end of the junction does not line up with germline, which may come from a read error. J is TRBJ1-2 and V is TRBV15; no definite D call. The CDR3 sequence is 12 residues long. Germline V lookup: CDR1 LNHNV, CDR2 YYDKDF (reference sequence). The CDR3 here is CATGGQFYGFTF. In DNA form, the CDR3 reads TGTGCCACCGGTGGGCAGTTCTATGGCTTCACCTTC.

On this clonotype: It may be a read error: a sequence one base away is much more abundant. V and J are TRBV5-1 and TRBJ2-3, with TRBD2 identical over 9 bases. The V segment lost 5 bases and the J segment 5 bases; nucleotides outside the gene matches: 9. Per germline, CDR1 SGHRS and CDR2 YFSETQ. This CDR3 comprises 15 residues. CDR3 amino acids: CASSLAGSYGDTQYF. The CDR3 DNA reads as TGCGCCAGCAGTCTAGCGGGATCTTATGGAGATACGCAGTATTTT.

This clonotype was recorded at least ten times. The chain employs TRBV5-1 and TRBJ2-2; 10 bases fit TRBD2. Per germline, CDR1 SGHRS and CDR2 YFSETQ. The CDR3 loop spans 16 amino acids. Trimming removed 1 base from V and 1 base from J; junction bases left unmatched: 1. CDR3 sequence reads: CASSLTSGMNTGELFF. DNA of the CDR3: TGCGCCAGCAGCTTGACTAGCGGGATGAACACCGGGGAGCTGTTTTTT.